The 24 T cell receptor beta chains in this list originate from one sample, sequenced in a study of tumor-infiltrating lymphocytes in primary liver carcinoma. RNA and DNA were co-extracted from around 18-30 mg of unsorted bulk tissue. The authors made TCR beta cDNA from 400 to 600 ng total RNA with a constant-region primer. A slightly modified ARM-PCR protocol with three nested multiplex PCR rounds produced these TCR beta libraries. Primers for the first two PCR rounds were TRBV1-TRBV30 forward primers and a C-beta reverse primer (about 11 cycles per round). TCRdb itself ran the multiplex PCR reads through MiXCR, one entry per CDR3 protein. The data show 100,000 or so distinct CDR3 sequences, roughly 80% seen once. Sequencing was performed on liver tumor tissue from sampling region 3. The subset here: tumor region T3, left-lateral pole. The receptors here all came from a man aged 40-49 years with primary liver carcinoma and hepatitis B virus infection.

Notes on this clonotype: The junction differs from germline at one of its ends, possibly a read error. The chain joins TRBV20-1 to TRBJ1-2, with a tentative D call TRBD1 (6 bases). The CDR3 runs 14 residues. Germline V CDR1 and CDR2: DFQATT, SNEGSKA (reference sequence). The CDR3 here is CSSRVGGQNYGYTF. DNA for the CDR3: TGCAGTTCTAGAGTTGGGGGCCAAAACTATGGCTACACCTTC.

This clonotype was observed a single time. The chain carries TRBV28 and TRBJ1-6, with 9 bases matching TRBD1. The CDR3 is 14 amino acids. After removal of 8 bases from V and 7 bases from J, the junction contained 6 bases not matched to a gene. The germline V gene encodes CDR1 MDHEN and CDR2 SYDVKM. CDR3 sequence reads: CASAGDRVNSPLHF. Written as DNA, the CDR3 is TGTGCCAGCGCCGGGGACAGGGTAAATTCACCCCTCCACTTT.

With respect to this clonotype: One junction end does not reproduce the germline sequence, and a read error may be involved. V usage is TRBV30 and J usage is TRBJ1-4; 7 bases agree with TRBD1. Per germline, CDR1 GTSNPN and CDR2 SVGIG (reference sequence). The CDR3 is made up of 13 amino acids. CDR3 protein: CAWSSNTGVLLLF. The CDR3 DNA reads as TGTGCCTGGAGTTCGAATACAGGGGTCTTATTGCTTTTT. Full variable domain (missing parts from reference TRBV30 and TRBJ1-4): SQTIHQWPATLVQPVGSPLSLECTVEGTSNPNLYWYRQAAGRGLQLLFYSVGIGQISSEVPQNLSASRPQDRQFILSSKKLLLSDSGFYLCAWSSNTGVLLLFGSGTQLSVL.

With respect to this clonotype: An end of the junction differs from the germline gene, which may be a read error. The chain employs TRBV7-9 and TRBJ1-4, with D hard to call. Germline V gene sequence: CDR1 SEHNR, CDR2 FQNEAQ (reference sequence). This CDR3 spans 15 amino acids. The CDR3 is CASSSWLATNEELFF. In DNA form, the CDR3 reads TGTGCCAGCAGCTCCTGGCTAGCAACTAATGAAGAACTGTTTTTT.

This clonotype is medium-sized in the sample. The chain links TRBV29-1 to TRBJ2-1; 10 bases are a match to TRBD2. This CDR3 has 11 amino acids. J lost 9 bases, V lost 5 bases, and 1 base had no gene match. Germline V CDR1 and CDR2: SQVTM, ANQGSEA. CDR3 DNA: TGCAGCGTTCAGCGGGAGGGTGAGCAGTTCTTC. Its protein is CSVQREGEQFF.

In the case of this clonotype: The CDR3 carries no conserved terminal phenylalanine or tryptophan, so it likely arises from a read error. CDR3 region: CAWGPSGNNEQFL. The CDR3 bases are TGTGCCTGGGGTCCCAGCGGGAACAATGAGCAGTTCCTA. The chain uses TRBV30 and TRBJ2-1; 7 positions agree with TRBD2. This CDR3 has 13 amino acids. V dropped 5 bases and J dropped 5; count of bases not matched to a gene: 6. Germline V gene sequence: CDR1 GTSNPN, CDR2 SVGIG (reference sequence).

This clonotype qualifies as medium-sized. The chain links TRBV6-2 or TRBV6-3 to TRBJ2-1; 8 bases match TRBD1. Germline V gene data show CDR1 as MNHEY and CDR2 as SVGEGT. CDR3 length: 15 residues. V shed 6 bases, J shed 3 bases, and the junction held 7 bases outside the gene matches. CDR3 coding DNA: TGTGCCAGCAGCTTACTCGACAGGGGCTACAATGAGCAGTTCTTC. This encodes CASSLLDRGYNEQFF.

This clonotype was found once. Since no conserved phenylalanine or tryptophan closes the CDR3, a read error is the likely cause. The V gene is TRBV6-5, the J gene TRBJ2-7; D is ambiguous. This CDR3 has 13 amino acids. Germline V gene lookup returns CDR1 MNHEY and CDR2 SVGAGI. CDR3: CASSYSRSYEQYL. The CDR3 DNA sequence: TGTGCCAGCAGTTACTCGAGGTCCTATGAGCAGTACTTA.

The genes are TRBV12-3 or TRBV12-4 and TRBJ1-5; D call uncertain. V gave up 7 bases and J gave up 3 bases, with 19 bases separating them. The CDR3 length is 16 residues. CDR3 in DNA: TGTGCCAGCATTCCCGGCGAGTACGGCTACAATCAGCCCCAGCATTTT. This translates into CASIPGEYGYNQPQHF.

This clonotype was seen repeatedly, ten times or more. This chain connects TRBV5-1 to TRBJ2-1; D remains ambiguous. Germline CDR1 reads SGHRS; CDR2 reads YFSETQ. Trimming shortened V by 2 bases and J by 4 bases, and 10 bases separated the two germline ends. The CDR3 spans 14 residues. This CDR3 is CASSLSGGYNEQFF. The DNA of the CDR3 is TGCGCCAGCAGCTTAAGTGGCGGATACAATGAGCAGTTCTTC. The full variable domain, in which reference TRBV5-1 and TRBJ2-1 provide the parts outside the CDR3, is KAGVTQTPRYLIKTRGQQVTLSCSPISGHRSVSWYQQTPGQGLQFLFEYFSETQRNKGNFPGRFSGRQFSNSRSEMNVSTLELGDSALYLCASSLSGGYNEQFFGPGTRLTVL.

Worth noting for this clonotype: The conserved phenylalanine or tryptophan normally closing the CDR3 is absent here, so this likely arose from a read error. The V and J genes are TRBV5-6 and TRBJ2-5; a weak D match, TRBD2 (6 bases). The germline CDR1 and CDR2 sequences are SGHDT and YYEEEE. This CDR3 spans 18 amino acids. The CDR3 DNA reads as TGTGCCAACAGCTTGTTCCTCGGGTTGGATAGCGGTCTTGGGACCCAGTACTAC. The encoded protein is CANSLFLGLDSGLGTQYY.

This clonotype was detected only once. The rearrangement joins TRBV30 to TRBJ1-2; 8 nucleotides match TRBD1. This CDR3 has 15 residues. V dropped 7 bases and J dropped 8; count of bases not matched to a gene: 18. Germline loops: CDR1 GTSNPN, CDR2 SVGIG (reference sequence). CDR3 in amino acids: CAYPGWTGSVDGYTF. As DNA, the CDR3 is TGTGCCTACCCCGGCTGGACAGGGTCGGTGGACGGCTACACCTTC. The entire variable domain, with the rest obtained from reference TRBV30 and TRBJ1-2, is as follows: SQTIHQWPATLVQPVGSPLSLECTVEGTSNPNLYWYRQAAGRGLQLLFYSVGIGQISSEVPQNLSASRPQDRQFILSSKKLLLSDSGFYLCAYPGWTGSVDGYTFGSGTRLTVV.

Comments on this clonotype: One end of the junction fails to match germline, which may point to a read error. J is TRBJ2-1 and V is TRBV5-6, with D possibly matching TRBD2 (5 bases). The CDR3 runs 13 residues. Germline V gives CDR1 SGHDT, CDR2 YYEEEE. The chain's CDR3 is CANSVGSYNKQFF. DNA of the CDR3: TGTGCCAACAGCGTAGGGAGTTACAATAAGCAGTTCTTC.

The gene calls are TRBV4-2 and TRBJ2-7; no definite D call. This CDR3 is built from 15 residues. Germline CDR1 is LGHNA and CDR2 is YNFKEQ. Trimming stripped 5 bases from V and 0 bases from J, with 14 bases between. DNA for the CDR3: TGTGCCAGCAGCGGGGTTGGACCAAGCTCCTACGAGCAGTACTTC. It translates to CASSGVGPSSYEQYF.

In regard to this clonotype: The germline gene is not matched at one end of the junction; a read error may be the cause. The V and J genes are TRBV5-1 and TRBJ2-2; D may correspond to TRBD1 or TRBD2 (7 bases each). The germline V gene has CDR1 SGHRS and CDR2 YFSETQ. This CDR3 comprises 15 residues. CDR3 sequence reads: CASIDRVPNTGGLLF. Written as DNA, the CDR3 is TGCGCCAGCATCGACAGGGTCCCGAACACCGGGGGGCTGCTTTTT.

With regard to this clonotype: In this CDR3 the conserved last residue, phenylalanine or tryptophan, is missing, so a read error is likely. The rearrangement joins TRBV4-3 to TRBJ1-2; 8 bases line up with TRBD1. The CDR3 consists of 17 residues. J gave up 4 bases and V 3 bases, and 13 bases lay outside the gene matches. Germline lookup yields CDR1 LGHNA and CDR2 YSLEER. The CDR3 is CASSQDYRQGRIYGYTL. The DNA of the CDR3 is TGCGCCAGCAGCCAGGATTATCGACAGGGGCGAATCTATGGCTACACCTTA.

This clonotype was recorded at least ten times. This chain joins TRBV10-3 and TRBJ1-6; 7 bases match TRBD1. J was trimmed by 6 bases and V by 10 bases; bases with no gene match: 12. The CDR3 is 15 residues long. Germline V gives CDR1 ENHRY, CDR2 SYGVKD. CDR3 amino acids: CATHLGTDFNSPLHF. CDR3 in DNA: TGTGCCACCCACCTCGGGACAGACTTTAATTCACCCCTCCACTTT.

Points on this clonotype: This is likely a read error, given that the CDR3 carries no conserved phenylalanine or tryptophan at its end. The DNA is left out, because the CDR3 cannot be placed on it with certainty; the CDR3 is given as TCRdb lists it. The chain couples TRBV5-4 to TRBJ2-2; the table's D call of TRBD2 was not tested on the DNA. The germline V gene has CDR1 SGHNT and CDR2 YYREEE (reference sequence). 15 amino acids form the CDR3, both terminal residues included. The CDR3 protein is CVSSSTSANTGELFV.

Notes on this clonotype: This is likely a read error, given that the CDR3 carries no conserved phenylalanine or tryptophan at its end. The chain has TRBV24-1 and TRBJ2-3; tentative D call: TRBD2 (6 bases). The V end was cut by 2 bases, the J end by 7 bases, with 18 bases between. CDR1 KGHDR and CDR2 SFDVKD come from the germline V gene. The CDR3 spans 16 residues. CDR3 amino acids: CATSDWSGVSTNTQYL. The CDR3 region has the DNA TGTGCCACCAGTGATTGGTCGGGAGTTAGCACGAATACGCAGTATCTT.

Turning to this clonotype: The junction departs from the called germline gene at one end, perhaps through a read error. The chain has TRBV6-5 and TRBJ2-7; 10 positions agree with TRBD2. In germline, CDR1 is MNHEY, CDR2 SVGAGI. CDR3 length: 14 residues. As DNA, the CDR3 is TGTGTCAGCATGAGATTAGCGGGAGGTGGCGAGCAGTACTTC. Translation gives CVSMRLAGGGEQYF.

In the case of this clonotype: Because it lacks the conserved phenylalanine or tryptophan at the end, this CDR3 is likely a read error. The chain employs TRBV12-3 or TRBV12-4 and TRBJ1-5; D is unclear. CDR3 length: 13 amino acids. The CDR3 region is CASRDSFNQLQHS. CDR3 nucleotide sequence: TGTGCCAGCAGGGATAGCTTCAATCAGCTCCAGCATTCT.

About this clonotype itself: A single base separates this from a much larger clone, so it may be a read error. The V gene is TRBV28, the J gene TRBJ2-1; D remains unclear. There are 13 residues in the CDR3. V was shortened by 2 bases and J by 9 bases, with 11 bases between the two germline ends. In germline, CDR1 is MDHEN, CDR2 SYDVKM. CDR3 region: CASSLDHFSEQFF. The CDR3 bases are TGTGCCAGCAGTTTAGACCATTTTAGTGAGCAGTTCTTC.

This clonotype has a count of ten or more. The chain has TRBV5-1 and TRBJ2-1; no clear D. Germline V CDR1 and CDR2: SGHRS, YFSETQ. This CDR3 comprises 15 residues. The V end lost 0 bases, the J end lost 1 base, and 8 bases lay between the germline ends. The CDR3 sequence is CASSLADSSYNEQFF. CDR3 DNA sequence: TGCGCCAGCAGCTTGGCAGACTCGTCCTACAATGAGCAGTTCTTC.

On this clonotype itself: The conserved phenylalanine or tryptophan is not found at the CDR3 terminus, so this likely reflects a read error. The chain carries TRBV6-5 and TRBJ1-2, with D uncertain. Germline-derived CDR1 and CDR2 are MNHEY and SVGAGI. V was cut by 9 bases and J by 8 bases, with 19 bases left in between. The CDR3 has 13 residues. This chain's CDR3 is CASRVGVNKGYTL. DNA of the CDR3: TGTGCCAGTAGGGTCGGGGTCAACAAAGGCTACACCCTC.